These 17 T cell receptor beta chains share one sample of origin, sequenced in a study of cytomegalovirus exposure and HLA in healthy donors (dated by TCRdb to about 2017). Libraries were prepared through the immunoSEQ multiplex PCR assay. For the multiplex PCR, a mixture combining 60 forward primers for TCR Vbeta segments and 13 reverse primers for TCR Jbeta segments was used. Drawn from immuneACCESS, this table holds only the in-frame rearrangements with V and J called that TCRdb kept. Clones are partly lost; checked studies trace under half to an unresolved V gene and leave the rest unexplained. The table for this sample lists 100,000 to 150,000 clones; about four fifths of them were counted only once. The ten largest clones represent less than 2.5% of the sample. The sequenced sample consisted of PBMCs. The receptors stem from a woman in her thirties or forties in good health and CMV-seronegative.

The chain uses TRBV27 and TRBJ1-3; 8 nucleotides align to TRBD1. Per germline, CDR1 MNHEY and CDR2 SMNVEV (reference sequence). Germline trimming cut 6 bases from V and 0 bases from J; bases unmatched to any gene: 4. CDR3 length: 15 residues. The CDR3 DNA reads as TGTGCCAGCAGACCTGGGACAGGCTCTGGAAACACCATATATTTT. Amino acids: CASRPGTGSGNTIYF.

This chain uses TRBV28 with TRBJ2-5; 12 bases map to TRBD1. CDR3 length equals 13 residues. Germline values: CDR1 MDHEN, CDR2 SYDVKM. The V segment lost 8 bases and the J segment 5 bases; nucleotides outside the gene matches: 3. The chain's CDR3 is CASGTGGLETQYF. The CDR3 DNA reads TGTGCCAGCGGGACAGGGGGCTTGGAGACCCAGTACTTC.

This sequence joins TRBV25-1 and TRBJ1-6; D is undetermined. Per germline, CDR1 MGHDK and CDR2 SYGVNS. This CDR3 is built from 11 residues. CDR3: CWPSYNSPLHF. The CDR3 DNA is TGTTGGCCATCTTATAATTCACCCCTCCACTTT.

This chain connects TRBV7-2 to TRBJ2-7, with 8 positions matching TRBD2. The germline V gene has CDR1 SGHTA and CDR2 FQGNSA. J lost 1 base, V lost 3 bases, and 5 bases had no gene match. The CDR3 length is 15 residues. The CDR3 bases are TGTGCCAGCAGCTTTGGCGGGGGGCGTTCCTACGAGCAGTACTTC. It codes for CASSFGGGRSYEQYF.

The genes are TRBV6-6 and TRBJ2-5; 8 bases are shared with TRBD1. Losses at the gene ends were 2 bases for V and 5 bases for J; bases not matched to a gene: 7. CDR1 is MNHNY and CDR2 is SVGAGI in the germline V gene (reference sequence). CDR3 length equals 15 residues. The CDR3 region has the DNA TGTGCCAGCAGTTACACTCAGGGGGCTTGGGAGACCCAGTACTTC. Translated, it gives CASSYTQGAWETQYF.

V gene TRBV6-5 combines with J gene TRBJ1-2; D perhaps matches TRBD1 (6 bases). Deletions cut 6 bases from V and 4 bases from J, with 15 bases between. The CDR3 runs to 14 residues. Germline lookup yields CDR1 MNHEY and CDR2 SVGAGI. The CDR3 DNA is TGTGCCAGCAGCCCCGACAGGATCTTCTATGGCTACACCTTC. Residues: CASSPDRIFYGYTF.

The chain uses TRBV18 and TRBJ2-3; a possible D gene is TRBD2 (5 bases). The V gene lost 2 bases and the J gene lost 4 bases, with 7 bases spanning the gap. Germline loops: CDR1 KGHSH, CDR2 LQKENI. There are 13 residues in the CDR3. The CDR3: CASSPSSPDTQYF. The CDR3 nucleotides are TGTGCCAGCTCACCATCTAGCCCAGATACGCAGTATTTT.

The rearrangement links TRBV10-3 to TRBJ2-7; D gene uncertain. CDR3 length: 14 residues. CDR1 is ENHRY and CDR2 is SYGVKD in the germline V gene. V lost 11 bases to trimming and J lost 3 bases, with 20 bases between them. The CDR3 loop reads CAASRGDALYEQYF. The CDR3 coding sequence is TGTGCCGCCTCCCGCGGAGACGCCCTCTACGAGCAGTACTTC.

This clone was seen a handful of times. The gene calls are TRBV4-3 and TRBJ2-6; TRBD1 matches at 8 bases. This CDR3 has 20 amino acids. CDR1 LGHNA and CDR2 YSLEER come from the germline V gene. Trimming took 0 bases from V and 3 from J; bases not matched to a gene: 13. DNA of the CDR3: TGCGCCAGCAGCCAAGAATCCGCCGGCAGGGGGCAAGTTGGGGCCAACGTCCTGACTTTC. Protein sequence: CASSQESAGRGQVGANVLTF.

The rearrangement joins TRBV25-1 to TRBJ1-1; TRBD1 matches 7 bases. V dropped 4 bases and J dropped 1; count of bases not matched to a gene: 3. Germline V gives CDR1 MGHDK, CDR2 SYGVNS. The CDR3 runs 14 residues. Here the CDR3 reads CASSVGGRNTEAFF. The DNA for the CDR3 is TGTGCCAGCAGTGTAGGGGGCAGGAACACTGAAGCTTTCTTT.

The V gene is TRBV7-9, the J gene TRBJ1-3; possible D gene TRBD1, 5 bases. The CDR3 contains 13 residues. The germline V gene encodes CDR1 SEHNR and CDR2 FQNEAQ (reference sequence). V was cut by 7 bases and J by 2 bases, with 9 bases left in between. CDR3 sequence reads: CASTQGAGNTIYF. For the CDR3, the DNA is TGTGCCAGCACTCAAGGGGCTGGAAACACCATATATTTT. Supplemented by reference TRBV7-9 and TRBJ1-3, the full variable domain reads DTGVSQNPRHKITKRGQNVTFRCDPISEHNRLYWYRQTLGQGPEFLTYFQNEAQLEKSRLLSDRFSAERPKGSFSTLEIQRTEQGDSAMYLCASTQGAGNTIYFGEGSWLTVV.

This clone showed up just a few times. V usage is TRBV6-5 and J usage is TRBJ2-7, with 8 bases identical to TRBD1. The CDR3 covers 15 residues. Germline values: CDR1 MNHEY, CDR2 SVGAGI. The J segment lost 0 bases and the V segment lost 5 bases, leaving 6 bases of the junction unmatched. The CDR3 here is CASSAGQGGSYEQYF. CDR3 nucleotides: TGTGCCAGCAGTGCCGGACAGGGAGGCTCCTACGAGCAGTACTTC.

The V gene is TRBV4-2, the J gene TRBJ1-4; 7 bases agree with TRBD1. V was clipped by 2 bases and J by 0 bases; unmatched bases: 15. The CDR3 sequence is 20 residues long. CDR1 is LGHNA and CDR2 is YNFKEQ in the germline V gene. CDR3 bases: TGTGCCAGCAGCCAAACGGGGGGGGCACAGGGGCCTGCAACTAATGAAAAACTGTTTTTT. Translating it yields CASSQTGGAQGPATNEKLFF.

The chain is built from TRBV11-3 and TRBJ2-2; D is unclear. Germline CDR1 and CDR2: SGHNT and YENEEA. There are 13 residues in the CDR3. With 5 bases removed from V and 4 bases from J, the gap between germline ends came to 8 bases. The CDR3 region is CASSRVATGELFF. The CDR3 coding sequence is TGTGCCAGCAGCCGAGTTGCCACCGGGGAGCTGTTTTTT.

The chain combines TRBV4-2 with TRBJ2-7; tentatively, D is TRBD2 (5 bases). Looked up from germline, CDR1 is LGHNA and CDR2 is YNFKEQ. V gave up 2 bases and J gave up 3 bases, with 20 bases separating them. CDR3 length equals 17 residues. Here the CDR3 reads CASSQKVVRGSSYEQYF. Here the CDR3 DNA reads TGTGCCAGCAGCCAAAAGGTCGTTCGCGGGTCTAGCTACGAGCAGTACTTC.

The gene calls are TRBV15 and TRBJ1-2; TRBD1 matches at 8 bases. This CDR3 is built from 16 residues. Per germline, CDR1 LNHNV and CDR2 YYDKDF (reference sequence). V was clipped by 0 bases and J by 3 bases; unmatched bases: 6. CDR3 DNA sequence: TGTGCCACCAGCAGAGACCCGGGACAGGACTACTATGGCTACACCTTC. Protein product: CATSRDPGQDYYGYTF.

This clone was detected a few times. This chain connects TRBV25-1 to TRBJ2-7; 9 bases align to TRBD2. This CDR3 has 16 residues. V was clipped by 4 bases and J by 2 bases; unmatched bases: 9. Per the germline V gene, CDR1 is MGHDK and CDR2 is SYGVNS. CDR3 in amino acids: CASSVAASGETYEQYF. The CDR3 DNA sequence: TGTGCCAGCAGTGTCGCCGCTAGCGGGGAAACCTACGAGCAGTACTTC.